Presented here are 3 T cell receptor beta chains from one specimen sequenced in a study of blood T cell repertoires in COVID-19. Libraries were prepared by immunoSEQ multiplex PCR; TCRdb keeps only in-frame clonotypes and omits some of them. The sample has fewer than 30,000 clones, over 75% seen once. What was sequenced was peripheral blood. The receptors originated from a human donor in a cohort sampled during active COVID-19.

V and J are TRBV6-5 and TRBJ2-7; 7 positions match TRBD1. Germline V CDR1 and CDR2: MNHEY, SVGAGI. CDR3 length: 15 amino acids. The V segment lost 4 bases and the J segment 4 bases; nucleotides outside the gene matches: 10. The CDR3: CASSWGRGQKYEQYF. The CDR3 DNA reads as TGTGCCAGCAGTTGGGGACGGGGACAGAAGTACGAGCAGTACTTC.

The chain carries TRBV18 and TRBJ1-1; 10 bases agree with TRBD1. Trimming took 3 bases from V and 4 from J; bases not matched to a gene: 8. From germline, CDR1 is KGHSH and CDR2 LQKENI. This CDR3 comprises 16 residues. CDR3 coding DNA: TGTGCCAGCTCACCCCGACAGGGGGCCGACGGCACTGAAGCTTTCTTT. Protein sequence: CASSPRQGADGTEAFF.

This chain uses TRBV7-3 with TRBJ2-2; D call uncertain. Trimming left V 5 bases short and J 4 bases short, with 5 bases between. Germline loops: CDR1 SGHTA, CDR2 FQGTGA. This CDR3 has 12 residues. CDR3 sequence: CASSLGTGELFF. The DNA of the CDR3 is TGTGCCAGCAGCCTAGGCACCGGGGAGCTGTTTTTT. Combining the CDR3 with reference TRBV7-3 and TRBJ2-2 gives the whole variable domain GAGVSQTPSNKVTEKGKYVELRCDPISGHTALYWYRQSLGQGPEFLIYFQGTGAADDSGLPNDRFFAVRPEGSVSTLKIQRTERGDSAVYLCASSLGTGELFFGEGSRLTVL.